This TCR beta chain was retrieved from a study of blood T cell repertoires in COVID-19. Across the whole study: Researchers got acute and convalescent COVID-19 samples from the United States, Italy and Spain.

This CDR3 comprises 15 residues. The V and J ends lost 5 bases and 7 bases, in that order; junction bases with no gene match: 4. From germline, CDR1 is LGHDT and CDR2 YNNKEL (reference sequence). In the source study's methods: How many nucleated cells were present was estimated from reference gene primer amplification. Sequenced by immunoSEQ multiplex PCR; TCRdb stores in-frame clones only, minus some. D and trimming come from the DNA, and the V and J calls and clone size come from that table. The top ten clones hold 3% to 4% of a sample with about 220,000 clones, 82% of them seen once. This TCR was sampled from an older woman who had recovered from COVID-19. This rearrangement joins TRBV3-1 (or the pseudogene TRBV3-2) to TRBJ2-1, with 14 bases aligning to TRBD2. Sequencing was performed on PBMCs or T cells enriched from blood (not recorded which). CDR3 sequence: CASSRLAGGPNEQFF. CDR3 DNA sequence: TGTGCCAGCAGCAGACTAGCGGGGGGGCCGAATGAGCAGTTCTTC.